Listed here are 19 T cell receptor beta chains from one sample, sequenced in a study of OX40 agonist ivuxolimab in advanced cancers. Only in-frame clones appear in the TCRdb table, and some are missing; sequencing was by immunoSEQ multiplex PCR. The sample includes 50,000 to 55,000 clones, 75% to 90% of them seen just once. Sequenced here: CD4+ or CD8+ T cells sorted from blood, sampled in a trial of the OX40 agonist ivuxolimab. These receptors were taken from an adult with an advanced solid tumor such as melanoma, head and neck, liver or kidney cancer.

V is TRBV9 and J is TRBJ2-2; D not certain. The CDR3 loop spans 13 amino acids. Trimming pared 1 base from V and 3 bases from J, leaving 4 bases between. The germline CDR1 and CDR2 sequences are SGDLS and YYNGEE. For the CDR3, the DNA is TGTGCCAGCAGCGTACAGGACACCGGGGAGCTGTTTTTT. Translated: CASSVQDTGELFF. The full variable domain, rest sourced from reference TRBV9 and TRBJ2-2, is DSGVTQTPKHLITATGQRVTLRCSPRSGDLSVYWYQQSLDQGLQFLIQYYNGEERAKGNILERFSAQQFPDLHSELNLSSLELGDSALYFCASSVQDTGELFFGEGSRLTVL.

J is TRBJ1-4 and V is TRBV28; D is unclear. Looked up from germline, CDR1 is MDHEN and CDR2 is SYDVKM. This CDR3 is 12 amino acids long. V lost 8 bases and J lost 4, with 8 bases in between. The CDR3 spells CASGGLNEKLFF. CDR3 DNA sequence: TGTGCCAGCGGAGGGCTTAATGAAAAACTGTTTTTT.

CDR3 sequence: CASSPQTTGLETQYF. In DNA, the CDR3 is TGTGCCAGCAGCCCCCAAACGACAGGGCTAGAGACCCAGTACTTC. J is TRBJ2-5 and V is TRBV7-2; 7 positions agree with TRBD1. Trimming removed 5 bases from V and 4 bases from J; junction bases left unmatched: 10. The CDR3 consists of 15 residues. Germline values: CDR1 SGHTA, CDR2 FQGNSA.

The chain carries TRBV29-1 and TRBJ2-7; D is perhaps TRBD1 (6 bases). CDR1 is SQVTM and CDR2 is ANQGSEA in the germline V gene. This CDR3 contains 14 residues. V lost 3 bases to trimming and J lost 0 bases, with 12 bases between them. The CDR3 sequence is CSVDDRPRSYEQYF. CDR3 in DNA: TGCAGCGTTGACGACAGGCCACGCTCCTACGAGCAGTACTTC.

This clone appeared a single time. The chain is built from TRBV5-4 and TRBJ1-2, with D possibly TRBD1 on 6 matching bases. Germline V gene sequence: CDR1 SGHNT, CDR2 YYREEE (reference sequence). The CDR3 spans 14 residues. The V end was cut by 0 bases, the J end by 4 bases, with 10 bases between. DNA of the CDR3: TGTGCCAGCAGCTTGGCCCAGGGGCGCTATGGCTACACCTTC. Translating gives CASSLAQGRYGYTF.

The chain employs TRBV28 and TRBJ2-7; 7 bases fit TRBD1. In germline, CDR1 is MDHEN, CDR2 SYDVKM. The length of the CDR3 is 12 residues. J was trimmed by 7 bases and V by 7 bases; bases with no gene match: 7. CDR3 bases: TGTGCCAGCAAGGACAGGTCGTGGGAGCAGTACTTC. It is translated as CASKDRSWEQYF.

The chain links TRBV7-3 to TRBJ2-3, with D possibly TRBD2 on 6 matching bases. Germline V gene lookup returns CDR1 SGHTA and CDR2 FQGTGA. V was trimmed by 5 bases and J by 4 bases, leaving 13 bases between them. The CDR3 contains 14 residues. The CDR3 loop reads CASSPPGEPDTQYF. DNA for the CDR3: TGTGCCAGCAGCCCTCCGGGGGAACCAGATACGCAGTATTTT.

The chain is built from TRBV7-2 and TRBJ1-3; a weak D match, TRBD1 (5 bases). V dropped 1 base and J dropped 0 bases, with 7 bases sitting between them. The CDR3 is made up of 15 amino acids. Germline loops: CDR1 SGHTA, CDR2 FQGNSA. The CDR3: CASSLGGSSGNTIYF. The CDR3 coding sequence is TGTGCCAGCAGCTTAGGGGGCAGCTCTGGAAACACCATATATTTT.

V gene TRBV4-3 combines with J gene TRBJ1-1; no firm D call. Per the germline V gene, CDR1 is LGHNA and CDR2 is YSLEER. The CDR3 consists of 14 residues. The V and J ends lost 1 base and 6 bases respectively, with 12 bases between them. The CDR3 spells CASSQGPGWAEAFF. The CDR3, as DNA: TGCGCCAGCAGCCAAGGGCCCGGGTGGGCTGAAGCTTTCTTT.

The rearrangement joins TRBV5-4 to TRBJ1-1, with unresolved D. CDR3 size: 13 residues. Germline-derived CDR1 and CDR2 are SGHNT and YYREEE (reference sequence). V was pared by 4 bases and J by 3 bases, with 10 bases between. The CDR3 sequence is CASSPVGYTEAFF. DNA for the CDR3: TGTGCCAGCAGCCCCGTGGGATACACTGAAGCTTTCTTT.

The chain is built from TRBV2 and TRBJ2-1; TRBD1 agrees at 7 bases. Trimming cost V 7 bases and J 10 bases; bases outside gene matches: 4. This CDR3 contains 11 residues. The germline V gene encodes CDR1 SNHLY and CDR2 FYNNEI. The CDR3 protein is CASTETGEQFF. CDR3 in DNA: TGTGCCAGCACCGAGACAGGGGAGCAGTTCTTC.

This clone appeared once. The rearrangement links TRBV7-2 to TRBJ2-7, with 8 nucleotides matching TRBD1. J lost 5 bases, V lost 1 base, and 10 bases had no gene match. CDR1 SGHTA and CDR2 FQGNSA come from the germline V gene. The CDR3 length is 16 residues. The CDR3, as DNA: TGTGCCAGCAGCTTAGTAGCAGGGGGCTTTAGAAACGAGCAGTACTTC. Translation: CASSLVAGGFRNEQYF.

The chain recombines TRBV6-5 with TRBJ1-2; the match to TRBD1 covers 9 bases. Germline V CDR1 and CDR2: MNHEY, SVGAGI. Trimming took 8 bases from V and 4 from J; bases not matched to a gene: 5. CDR3 length equals 13 residues. CDR3 amino acids: CASWDRESYGYTF. The CDR3 DNA reads as TGTGCCAGCTGGGACAGGGAGTCCTATGGCTACACCTTC.

V and J are TRBV28 and TRBJ2-2, with TRBD2 matching over 10 bases. Trimming removed 3 bases from V and 3 bases from J; junction bases left unmatched: 4. Per germline, CDR1 MDHEN and CDR2 SYDVKM. This CDR3 spans 16 amino acids. The DNA for the CDR3 is TGTGCCAGCAGTTTTGATAGCGGGGGGTACACCGGGGAGCTGTTTTTT. Amino acid sequence: CASSFDSGGYTGELFF.

The chain links TRBV27 to TRBJ1-2; D perhaps matches TRBD1 (6 bases). This CDR3 comprises 14 residues. V lost 7 bases and J lost 0, with 12 bases in between. Germline CDR1 is MNHEY and CDR2 is SMNVEV (reference sequence). In nucleotides, the CDR3 is TGTGCCAGCAAGGCAGGGGATACTAACTATGGCTACACCTTC. It yields the protein CASKAGDTNYGYTF.

The chain recombines TRBV4-2 with TRBJ2-7; TRBD1 agrees at 7 bases. With V trimmed by 1 base and J by 3 bases, 6 bases remained unmatched. This CDR3 has 15 amino acids. In germline, CDR1 is LGHNA, CDR2 YNFKEQ. The CDR3 sequence: CASSQAKGTDYEQYF. CDR3 bases: TGTGCCAGCAGCCAAGCCAAAGGGACAGACTACGAGCAGTACTTC.

This clone was seen only a few times. The chain employs TRBV10-3 and TRBJ2-7; D possibly corresponds to TRBD1 (5 bases). The germline V and J ends were trimmed by 8 bases and 2 bases, with 16 bases remaining between them. The CDR3 has 14 amino acids. Germline CDR1 is ENHRY and CDR2 is SYGVKD. The CDR3 loop reads CAIGAGRDAYEQYF. The CDR3 DNA reads as TGTGCCATCGGCGCAGGGCGCGATGCCTACGAGCAGTACTTC.

The genes are TRBV5-6 and TRBJ2-3, with 11 bases identical to TRBD2. The CDR3 runs to 16 residues. J lost 4 bases, V lost 4 bases, and 8 bases had no gene match. Per germline, CDR1 SGHDT and CDR2 YYEEEE. DNA of the CDR3: TGTGCCAGCAGCCGACCGGGACTAGCGGCGGCAGATACGCAGTATTTT. Encoded protein: CASSRPGLAAADTQYF.

The chain joins TRBV4-1 to TRBJ1-5; D not resolved. There are 14 residues in the CDR3. The V end was cut by 0 bases, the J end by 7 bases, with 10 bases between. Germline CDR1 and CDR2: MGHRA and YSYEKL. CDR3 sequence (DNA): TGCGCCAGCAGCCAAGATTATAGCGCGCAGCCCCAGCATTTT. As protein: CASSQDYSAQPQHF.